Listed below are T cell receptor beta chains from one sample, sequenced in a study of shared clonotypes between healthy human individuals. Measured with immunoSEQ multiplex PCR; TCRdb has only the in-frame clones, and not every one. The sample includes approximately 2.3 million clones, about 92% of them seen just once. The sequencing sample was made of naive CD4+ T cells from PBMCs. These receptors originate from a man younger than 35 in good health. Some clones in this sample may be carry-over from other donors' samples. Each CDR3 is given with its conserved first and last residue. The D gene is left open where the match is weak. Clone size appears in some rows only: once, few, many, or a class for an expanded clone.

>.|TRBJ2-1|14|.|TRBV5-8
TGTGCCAGCAGCTTCGGAGTTGAATACAATGAGCAGTTCTTC
CASSFGVEYNEQFF
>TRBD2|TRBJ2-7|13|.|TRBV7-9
TGTGCCAGCGGGGCTAGCGGATCCTACGAGCAGTACTTC
CASGASGSYEQYF
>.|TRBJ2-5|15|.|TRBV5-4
TGTGCCAGCAGCTTGGATGGTCAGGGAGGAGAGACCCAGTACTTC
CASSLDGQGGETQYF
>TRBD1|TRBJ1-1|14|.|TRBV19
TGTGCCAGTAGTTACCGACAGGGTGGCACTGAAGCTTTCTTT
CASSYRQGGTEAFF
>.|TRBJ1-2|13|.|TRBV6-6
TGTGCCAGCGGGGAACAGGCCAACTATGGCTACACCTTC
CASGEQANYGYTF
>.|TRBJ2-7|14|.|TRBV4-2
TGTGCCAGCAGCCAAGCCCAGGGGAGAGTCAAGCAGTACTTC
CASSQAQGRVKQYF
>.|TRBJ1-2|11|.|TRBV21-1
TGTGCCGGCCAGGGGAGTGGTGGCTACACCTTC
CAGQGSGGYTF
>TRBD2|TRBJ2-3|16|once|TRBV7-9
TGTGCCAGCAGCTTAGGCCTAGCGGACTACACAGATACGCAGTATTTT
CASSLGLADYTDTQYF
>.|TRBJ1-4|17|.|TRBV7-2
TGTGCCAGCAGCTTAAGGTGGGGCGGCGCAACTAATGAAAAACTGTTTTTT
CASSLRWGGATNEKLFF
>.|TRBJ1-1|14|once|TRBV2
TGTGCCAGCAGCCCGGGACCCGCCTTTACTGAAGCTTTCTTT
CASSPGPAFTEAFF
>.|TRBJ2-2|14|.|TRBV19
TGTGCCAGTAGGGGGCGAGATAACACCGGGGAGCTGTTTTTT
CASRGRDNTGELFF
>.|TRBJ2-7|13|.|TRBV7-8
TGTGCCAGCAGCCAAGACAGAAACTACGAGCAGTACTTC
CASSQDRNYEQYF
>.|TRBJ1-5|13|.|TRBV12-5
TGTGCTAGTGCCCGCTCGGGGGGTCAGCCCCAGCATTTT
CASARSGGQPQHF
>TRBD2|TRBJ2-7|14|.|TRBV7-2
TGTGCCAGCAGCTTAGCGACTAGCGACTACGAGCAGTACTTC
CASSLATSDYEQYF
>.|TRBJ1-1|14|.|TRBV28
TGTGCCAGCAGCAGTCAAGGCTGGAACACTGAAGCTTTCTTT
CASSSQGWNTEAFF
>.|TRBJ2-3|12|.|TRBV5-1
TGCGCCAGCAGCCCAAACACAGATACGCAGTATTTT
CASSPNTDTQYF
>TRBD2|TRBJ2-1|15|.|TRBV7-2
TGTGCCAGCAGCTCGCTAGCGGGGGCCTACAATGAGCAGTTCTTC
CASSSLAGAYNEQFF
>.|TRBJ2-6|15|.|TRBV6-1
TGTGCCAGCAGCCAACAGCCATCTGGGGCCAACGTCCTGACTTTC
CASSQQPSGANVLTF
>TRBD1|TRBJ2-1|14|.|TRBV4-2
TGTGCCAGCAGCCACTCCGACAGGGACAATGAGCAGTTCTTC
CASSHSDRDNEQFF
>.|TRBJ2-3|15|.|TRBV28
TGTGCCAGCAGCTCGGGAACAGGGCCCACAGATACGCAGTATTTT
CASSSGTGPTDTQYF
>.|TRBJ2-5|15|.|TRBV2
TGTGCCAGCAGTGAGAGGTCACGGCCCCCGGAGACCCAGTACTTC
CASSERSRPPETQYF
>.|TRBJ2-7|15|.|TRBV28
TGTGCCAGCAGTTTTTCCAGGGTTTCCCCCTACGAGCAGTACTTC
CASSFSRVSPYEQYF
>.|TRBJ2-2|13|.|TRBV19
TGTGCCAGTACCATCCCGCTGCGGGGGGAGCTGTTTTTT
CASTIPLRGELFF
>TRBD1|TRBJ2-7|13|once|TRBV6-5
TGTGCCAGCAGGGAGGACAGGGCATCCGAGCAGTACTTC
CASREDRASEQYF
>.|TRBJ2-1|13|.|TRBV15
TGTGCCACCAGCAGTGCCTCCTACAATGAGCAGTTCTTC
CATSSASYNEQFF
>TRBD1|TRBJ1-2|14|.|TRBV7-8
TGTGCCAGCAGCTTAGTGGGACAGGGATACGGCTACACCTTC
CASSLVGQGYGYTF
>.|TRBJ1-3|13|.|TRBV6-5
TGTGCCAGCCTCCATAAAGCTGGAAACACCATATATTTT
CASLHKAGNTIYF
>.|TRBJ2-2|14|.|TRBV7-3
TGTGCCAGCAGCTTAATGGGGAACACCGGGGAGCTGTTTTTT
CASSLMGNTGELFF
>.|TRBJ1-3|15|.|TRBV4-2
TGTGCCAGCAGCCAAATCGCTGGCCCTGGAAACACCATATATTTT
CASSQIAGPGNTIYF
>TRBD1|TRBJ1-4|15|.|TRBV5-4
TGTGCCAGCAGCCGCCAGGGGGGAGCTAATGAAAAACTGTTTTTT
CASSRQGGANEKLFF
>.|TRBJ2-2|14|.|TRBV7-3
TGTGCCAGCAGCCTCAACCTCATCACCGGGGAGCTGTTTTTT
CASSLNLITGELFF
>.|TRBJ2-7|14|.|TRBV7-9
TGTGCCAGCAGCCGAGGGTTGAGCTCCTACGAGCAGTACTTC
CASSRGLSSYEQYF
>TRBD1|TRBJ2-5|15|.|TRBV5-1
TGCGCCAGCAGCTTGGCCACAGGGGCCCAAGAGACCCAGTACTTC
CASSLATGAQETQYF
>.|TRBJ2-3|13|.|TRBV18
TGTGCCAGCTCAGAGGACAGCCCGGGTACGCAGTATTTT
CASSEDSPGTQYF
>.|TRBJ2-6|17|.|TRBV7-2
TGTGCCAGCAGCTTAGCCGCAGGGTTGTCTGGGGCCAACGTCCTGACTTTC
CASSLAAGLSGANVLTF
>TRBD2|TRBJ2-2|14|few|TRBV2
TGTGCCAGCAGTACTAGCGGGAACACCGGGGAGCTGTTTTTT
CASSTSGNTGELFF
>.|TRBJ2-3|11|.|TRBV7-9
TGTGCCAGCACTTTGACAGATACGCAGTATTTT
CASTLTDTQYF
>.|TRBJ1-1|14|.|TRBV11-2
TGTGCCAGCAGCTTAGTATCGCAAGCTGTTGAAGCTTTCTTT
CASSLVSQAVEAFF
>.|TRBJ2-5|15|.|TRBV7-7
TGTGCCAGCAGCTTAGGAGAGGCAGGGCTTGGGACCCAGTACTTC
CASSLGEAGLGTQYF
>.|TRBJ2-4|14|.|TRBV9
TGTGCCAGCAGCCCCGACCCCGCCAAAAACATTCAGTACTTC
CASSPDPAKNIQYF
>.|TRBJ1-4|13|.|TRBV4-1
TGCGCCAGCAGCCAAGTTCACCTGAAGGGACTGTTTTTT
CASSQVHLKGLFF
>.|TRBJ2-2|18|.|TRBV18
TGTGCCAGCTCACCACCGGCTGGGCAGGGCCCGAACACCGGGGAGCTGTTTTTT
CASSPPAGQGPNTGELFF
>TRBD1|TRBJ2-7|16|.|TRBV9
TGTGCCAGCAGCGCGAGACAGGGGGCCTCCTCTAAAGAGCAGTACTTC
CASSARQGASSKEQYF
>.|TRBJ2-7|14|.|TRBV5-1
TGCGCCAGCAGCTTGGACAGAGGCTCCTACGAGCAGTACTTC
CASSLDRGSYEQYF
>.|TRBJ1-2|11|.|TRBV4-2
TGTGCCAGCAGCCAAGACCGTGGCTACACCTTC
CASSQDRGYTF
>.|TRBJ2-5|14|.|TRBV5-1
TGCGCCAGCAGCTTCCCGGGGTCCCAAGAGACCCAGTACTTC
CASSFPGSQETQYF
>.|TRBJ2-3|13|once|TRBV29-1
TGCAGCGTTGGTCGCCGTACCACAGATACGCAGTATTTT
CSVGRRTTDTQYF
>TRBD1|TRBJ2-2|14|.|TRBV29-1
TGCAGCGTTGCGGGACAGGGTGCGACCGGGGAGCTGTTTTTT
CSVAGQGATGELFF
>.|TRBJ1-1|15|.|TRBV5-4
TGTGCCAGCAGCTCTCTGGACACCGTGAACACTGAAGCTTTCTTT
CASSSLDTVNTEAFF
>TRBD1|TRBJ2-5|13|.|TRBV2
TGTGCCGGGACAGGGGACAGAAGAGAGACCCAGTACTTC
CAGTGDRRETQYF
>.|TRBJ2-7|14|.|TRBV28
TGTGCCAGCTCCCTTGTGGGACCTAACTACGAGCAGTACTTC
CASSLVGPNYEQYF
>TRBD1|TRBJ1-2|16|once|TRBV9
TGTGCCAGCAGCGTAACTTGGGACAGGGGGCGGTCCGGCTACACCTTC
CASSVTWDRGRSGYTF